This is a list of T cell receptor beta chains from one sample in a study of early T cells in non-severe SARS-CoV-2 infection. TCRdb re-derived calls from the 5' RACE reads in MiXCR, one entry per CDR3 protein. The sample yields about 71,000 distinct CDR3 sequences, 9.5% to 15% seen once. Here the sequenced sample was whole blood, taken at baseline. The receptors were gathered from an adult who was a healthcare worker with PCR-confirmed SARS-CoV-2 infection or an uninfected control (not recorded which). Both conserved end residues are part of each CDR3. A D gene is named only where the DNA matches it firmly. Some rows mark clone size as missing; the rest say once, few, many or name a class of expanded clone.

few,TRBV2,-,TRBJ2-3,13,CASSRAQGNTQYF,TGTGCCAGCAGTCGAGCTCAGGGTAATACGCAGTATTTT
many,TRBV7-2,-,TRBJ1-4,14,CASSLAGHNEKLFF,TGTGCCAGCAGCTTAGCGGGGCATAATGAAAAACTGTTTTTT
few,TRBV21-1,-,TRBJ1-1,14,CASSKVGQGIRGFF,-
many,TRBV7-2,-,TRBJ2-3,13,CASSLSLTDTQYF,TGTGCCAGCAGCTTAAGCCTGACAGATACGCAGTATTTT
many,TRBV4-2,-,TRBJ2-7,14,CASSRDLTGYEQYF,TGTGCCAGCAGCCGGGACCTGACAGGTTACGAGCAGTACTTC
-,TRBV20-1,-,TRBJ2-5,12,CSAGTSAETQYF,TGCAGTGCTGGTACAAGTGCGGAGACCCAGTACTTC
few,TRBV12-3/TRBV12-4,-,TRBJ1-5,13,CASSLGVSQPQHF,TGTGCCAGCAGTTTGGGGGTGAGTCAGCCCCAGCATTTT
few,TRBV7-9,-,TRBJ2-1,13,CASSWAPYNEQFF,TGTGCCAGCAGTTGGGCCCCGTACAATGAGCAGTTCTTC
-,TRBV11-2,-,TRBJ2-5,14,CASSVGLREETQYF,TGTGCCAGCAGCGTCGGACTGAGAGAAGAGACCCAGTACTTC
many,TRBV18,TRBD1,TRBJ1-2,18,CASSPLPGQGRTSYGYTF,TGTGCCAGCTCACCACTCCCGGGACAGGGGAGGACTAGCTATGGCTACACCTTC
-,TRBV7-2,TRBD2,TRBJ2-1,15,CASREGLAGQGEEFF,TGTGCCAGCAGAGAGGGCCTAGCGGGGCAAGGCGAGGAGTTCTTC
few,TRBV2,-,TRBJ2-1,14,CASSRTSTYNEQFF,TGTGCCAGCAGTAGGACCTCGACATACAATGAGCAGTTCTTC
many,TRBV28,TRBD1,TRBJ2-7,14,CASSPGTAYYEQYF,TGTGCCAGCAGCCCAGGGACAGCCTACTACGAGCAGTACTTC
many,TRBV5-5,-,TRBJ2-1,14,CASSLWSGDGEQFF,TGTGCCAGCAGCTTATGGTCAGGGGATGGTGAGCAGTTCTTC
-,TRBV11-2,TRBD1,TRBJ1-6,17,CASSLRGTGGATSPLHF,TGTGCCAGCAGCTTGAGAGGAACAGGGGGCGCCACTTCACCCCTCCACTTT
few,TRBV3-1,-,TRBJ2-2,15,CASTPDRTNTGELFF,TGTGCCAGCACCCCCGACAGGACTAACACCGGGGAGCTGTTTTTT
many,TRBV7-9,TRBD1,TRBJ1-1,15,CASLGSGQADLLAFF,TGTGCCAGCCTGGGGTCCGGACAGGCCGACTTGTTAGCTTTCTTT
few,TRBV18,-,TRBJ2-5,16,CASSPPGIRTGETQYF,TGTGCCAGCTCACCACCCGGGATAAGGACGGGAGAGACCCAGTACTTC
many,TRBV2,-,TRBJ1-5,15,CASTRDGAGNQPQHF,TGTGCCAGCACCCGGGACGGGGCCGGCAATCAGCCCCAGCATTTT
few,TRBV11-2,-,TRBJ2-1,17,CASSFIPAGAPGNEQFF,TGTGCCAGCAGCTTTATCCCGGCGGGGGCCCCGGGGAATGAGCAGTTCTTC
-,TRBV6-6,-,TRBJ1-2,14,CASSETASNYGYTF,TGTGCCAGCAGCGAGACAGCCTCTAACTATGGCTACACCTTC
-,TRBV10-2,TRBD1,TRBJ1-2,16,CASNGAGRGQKDGYTF,TGCGCCAGCAACGGTGCGGGGAGGGGGCAAAAGGATGGCTACACCTTC
few,TRBV12-3/TRBV12-4,-,TRBJ1-6,15,CASSLSAGANSPLHF,TGTGCCAGCAGTTTGTCCGCTGGGGCGAATTCACCCCTCCACTTT
-,TRBV18,-,TRBJ2-5,13,CASSSGFQETQYF,TGTGCCAGCTCATCAGGATTCCAAGAGACCCAGTACTTC
many,TRBV7-2,TRBD2,TRBJ2-5,15,CASSRTAGGLETQYF,TGTGCCAGCAGCCGGACAGCGGGGGGCTTGGAGACCCAGTACTTC
-,TRBV5-1,TRBD1,TRBJ2-7,16,CASSPRPGTGGAEQYF,TGCGCCAGCAGCCCCCGCCCCGGGACAGGGGGCGCCGAGCAGTACTTC
-,TRBV12-3/TRBV12-4,-,TRBJ2-2,12,CASILRGGELFF,TGTGCCAGCATCCTACGGGGCGGGGAGCTGTTTTTT
-,TRBV29-1,-,TRBJ1-1,14,CSVTVATANTEAFF,TGCAGCGTCACGGTTGCCACCGCTAACACTGAAGCTTTCTTT
many,TRBV28,-,TRBJ1-2,14,CASRRGRSNYGYTF,TGTGCCAGCAGGCGGGGGCGGTCCAACTATGGCTACACCTTC
-,TRBV6-1,TRBD2,TRBJ2-1,15,CASSGLAGVGNEQFF,TGTGCCAGCAGTGGACTAGCGGGGGTAGGCAATGAGCAGTTCTTC
-,TRBV5-1,TRBD1,TRBJ2-1,15,CASSLVQGRNNEQFF,TGCGCCAGCAGCTTGGTACAGGGGAGAAACAATGAGCAGTTCTTC
few,TRBV4-2,TRBD1,TRBJ1-2,14,CASSQVRGQNGYTF,TGTGCCAGCAGCCAAGTCAGGGGGCAGAATGGCTACACCTTC
many,TRBV5-1,TRBD1,TRBJ1-1,15,CASSPKGQGGTEAFF,TGCGCCAGCAGCCCAAAGGGACAGGGAGGAACTGAAGCTTTCTTT
few,TRBV15,-,TRBJ2-7,18,CATSREFPGAGVLDEQYF,TGTGCCACCAGCAGAGAGTTTCCAGGAGCGGGTGTCCTAGACGAGCAGTACTTC
few,TRBV18,-,TRBJ1-2,14,CASSPDGILYGYTF,TGTGCCAGCTCACCAGATGGGATCCTCTATGGCTACACCTTC
many,TRBV2,-,TRBJ1-5,16,CASSGDPTATNQPQHF,TGTGCCAGCAGTGGCGACCCTACAGCTACTAATCAGCCCCAGCATTTT
-,TRBV29-1,-,TRBJ2-7,12,CSVEVRRNEQYF,TGCAGCGTTGAAGTTAGGCGGAACGAGCAGTACTTC
few,TRBV20-1,-,TRBJ2-7,14,CSAPARGPNYEQYF,TGCAGTGCTCCTGCCCGGGGACCCAACTACGAGCAGTACTTC
many,TRBV7-8,-,TRBJ2-1,17,CASSLAWISSSYNEQFF,TGTGCCAGCAGCTTAGCGTGGATCAGCAGCTCCTACAATGAGCAGTTCTTC
-,TRBV7-9,-,TRBJ2-7,14,CASSLMKGWGEQYF,TGTGCCAGCAGCTTGATGAAGGGCTGGGGCGAGCAGTACTTC
many,TRBV29-1,-,TRBJ2-7,11,CSVQGFGEQYF,TGCAGCGTCCAGGGTTTTGGAGAGCAGTACTTC
many,TRBV4-2,-,TRBJ1-1,11,CASSQGSEAFF,TGTGCCAGCAGCCAGGGTAGTGAAGCTTTCTTT
-,TRBV20-1,-,TRBJ2-4,12,CSARVNSGIQYF,TGCAGTGCTAGAGTCAATTCCGGCATTCAGTACTTC
few,TRBV5-1,-,TRBJ1-6,14,CASTEGSYNSPLHF,TGCGCCAGCACAGAGGGCTCCTATAATTCACCCCTCCACTTT
-,TRBV29-1,-,TRBJ2-5,11,CSAWERETQYF,TGCAGCGCCTGGGAGAGAGAGACCCAGTACTTC
few,TRBV14,-,TRBJ1-1,14,CASSQDRKGVGAFF,TGTGCCAGCAGCCAAGATCGTAAGGGGGTGGGAGCTTTCTTT
few,TRBV11-2,TRBD1,TRBJ1-2,15,CASSSTGQGAYGYTF,TGTGCCAGCAGCTCAACCGGACAGGGGGCTTATGGCTACACCTTC
many,TRBV12-3/TRBV12-4,TRBD1,TRBJ1-1,14,CASLGDRVNTEAFF,TGTGCCAGCCTCGGGGACAGGGTCAACACTGAAGCTTTCTTT
-,TRBV20-1,-,TRBJ2-3,13,CSAPPGSTDTQYF,TGCAGTGCTCCTCCCGGGAGCACAGATACGCAGTATTTT
few,TRBV12-5,-,TRBJ2-3,16,CASGLGDKGGTDTQYF,TGTGCTAGTGGTTTGGGGGACAAGGGAGGGACAGATACGCAGTATTTT